This is a list of T cell receptor beta chains from one sample in a study of graft-versus-host responses after intestinal transplantation. Clones were read by immunoSEQ multiplex PCR, and TCRdb kept only the in-frame ones, dropping some. The table lists about 47,000 clones, roughly 96% of them singletons. Their target antigens are unknown. Sequenced here: unstimulated CD8+ T cells sorted from spleen or lymph node cells, sampled before transplant. The receptors come from a human donor who was the organ donor for an intestinal transplant. The CDR3 runs from the conserved cysteine through the conserved F or W. D genes are given only for firm matches. Part of the rows lack a size; the others show once, few, many or a class for expanded clones.

V	size	J	D	DNA	CDR3
TRBV4-1	few	TRBJ2-7	-	TGCGCCAGCAGCCAAGATCATATTCAGGTCTACGAGCAGTACTTC	CASSQDHIQVYEQYF
TRBV7-8	-	TRBJ1-2	-	TGTGCCAGCAGCCTGGACATTAACTATGGCTACACCTTC	CASSLDINYGYTF
TRBV5-1	-	TRBJ1-1	-	TGCGCCAGCAGCATCCAAGACAGATTGAACACTGAAGCTTTCTTT	CASSIQDRLNTEAFF
TRBV10-3	-	TRBJ2-3	TRBD1	TGTGCCATCAAAAGGACAGGGGAAGGAGATACGCAGTATTTT	CAIKRTGEGDTQYF
TRBV25-1	-	TRBJ2-3	-	TGTGCCAGCGGGGGAGACCGGGACCAAGACACAGATACGCAGTATTTT	CASGGDRDQDTDTQYF
TRBV6-5	once	TRBJ1-1	-	TGTGCCAGCAGCAAGGAACTGACCTATGCCGCTGAAGCTTTCTTT	CASSKELTYAAEAFF
TRBV15	-	TRBJ2-7	TRBD1	TGTGCCACCAGCAGAGATCTGGGGACAGCATCCTACGAGCAGTACTTC	CATSRDLGTASYEQYF
TRBV7-9	-	TRBJ1-1	-	TGTGCCAGCAGCTTTTCCCTTGACAGGAAGAACACTGAAGCTTTCTTT	CASSFSLDRKNTEAFF
TRBV6-5	-	TRBJ2-1	TRBD2	TGTGCCAGCAGTTCCCTTAGCGGGGGAGACTACAATGAGCAGTTCTTC	CASSSLSGGDYNEQFF
TRBV2	-	TRBJ2-4	-	TGTGCCAGCAATGAGGTGCCCAAGACCAAAAACATTCAGTACTTC	CASNEVPKTKNIQYF
TRBV15	-	TRBJ2-2	-	TGTGCCACCAGCAGAGATGCCAGCGCGAACACCGGGGAGCTGTTTTTT	CATSRDASANTGELFF
TRBV7-6	-	TRBJ2-1	TRBD2	TGTGCCAGCAGCGGACTAGCGGGGGAGATTGGGGTTGAGCAGTTCTTC	CASSGLAGEIGVEQFF
TRBV23-1	-	TRBJ2-7	TRBD1	TGCGCCAGCAGTCAATCGGCCCCCCCAGGACAGGGGACCCCACGGTACGAGCAGTACTTC	CASSQSAPPGQGTPRYEQYF
TRBV9	-	TRBJ2-7	-	TGTGCCAGCAGCTTTAGGGACGGATCCTACGAGCAGTACTTC	CASSFRDGSYEQYF
TRBV4-3	-	TRBJ2-3	TRBD2	TGCGCCAGCAGCCAAGAGGGAGTCGGGGGGGAATTCACAGATACGCAGTATTTT	CASSQEGVGGEFTDTQYF
TRBV5-1	once	TRBJ1-2	-	TGCGCCAGCAGCTTACAGGACCGGTATTATGGCTACACCTTC	CASSLQDRYYGYTF
TRBV5-1	-	TRBJ2-1	-	TGCGCCAGCAGCTTATTTATCACCCTCCAGTTGGGTTACAATGAGCAGTTCTTC	CASSLFITLQLGYNEQFF
TRBV4-1	-	TRBJ1-4	-	TGCGCCAGCAGCCCCCAACGGGAGGGAGATGGTGAAAAACTGTTTTTT	CASSPQREGDGEKLFF
TRBV5-4	-	TRBJ2-5	TRBD2	TGTGCCAGCAGCTTGTCGATGGTAGCGGGGTCACAAGAGACCCAGTACTTC	CASSLSMVAGSQETQYF
TRBV4-1	-	TRBJ2-7	TRBD1	TGCGCCAGCAGCCGCCACACAGGGGGCGAAGCATACGAGCAGTACTTC	CASSRHTGGEAYEQYF
TRBV5-4	-	TRBJ2-1	-	TGTGCCAGCAGCTTGGAGGGTTCAAATGAGCAGTTCTTC	CASSLEGSNEQFF
TRBV4-1	-	TRBJ1-2	TRBD1	TGCGCCAGCAGCCCCCCCGGACAGGGGAGGGGCTACACCTTC	CASSPPGQGRGYTF
TRBV30	-	TRBJ2-3	TRBD1	TGTGCCTGGGAGACAGGGGCAGATACGCAGTATTTT	CAWETGADTQYF
TRBV5-6	once	TRBJ2-7	-	TGTGCCAGCAGCTTGTGGCCGACCAAGGACTACGAGCAGTACTTC	CASSLWPTKDYEQYF
TRBV11-2	-	TRBJ2-7	-	TGTGCCAGCAGCTTAGATTACGAGCAGTACTTC	CASSLDYEQYF
TRBV9	once	TRBJ1-3	TRBD1	TGTGCCAGCAGCGCCGACGACAGGGGGGGAGGAAACACCATATATTTT	CASSADDRGGGNTIYF
TRBV27	-	TRBJ2-7	TRBD1	TGTGCCAGCAGGTTGACAGGGGAGGCCTACGAGCAGTACTTC	CASRLTGEAYEQYF
TRBV25-1	-	TRBJ1-1	TRBD1	TGTGCCAGCAGTGAACAGAGCCACAGGGGGAACACTGAAGCTTTCTTT	CASSEQSHRGNTEAFF
TRBV2	-	TRBJ2-7	TRBD1	TGTGCCAGCAGCGACAGGGGCTACGAGCAGTACTTC	CASSDRGYEQYF
TRBV5-1	-	TRBJ2-7	TRBD1	TGCGCCAGCAGCTTGGTCTCTGGGACAGGGTTCGACTACGAGCAGTACTTC	CASSLVSGTGFDYEQYF
TRBV4-3	-	TRBJ1-2	-	TGCGCCAGCAGCCAAGATGATCTTATCGCCCGGACGGGAGCTAACTATGGCTACACCTTC	CASSQDDLIARTGANYGYTF
TRBV7-2	-	TRBJ1-4	TRBD1	TGTGCCAGCAGCTTAACAGGGGTTGAAAAACTGTTTTTT	CASSLTGVEKLFF
TRBV18	-	TRBJ1-1	-	TGTGCCGGCAGGGGATCCACTGAAGCTTTCTTT	CAGRGSTEAFF
TRBV25-1	-	TRBJ1-2	TRBD1	TGTGCCAGCAGTGAGACAGGGGGCAATGGCTACACCTTC	CASSETGGNGYTF
TRBV28	-	TRBJ1-3	-	TGTGCCAGCACCAACAGGGTAGAGGGAAACACCATATATTTT	CASTNRVEGNTIYF
TRBV7-6	-	TRBJ1-6	-	TGTGCCAGCAGCTTAGCCTCAGGAGGCTCCTATAATTCACCCCTCCACTTT	CASSLASGGSYNSPLHF
TRBV7-3	-	TRBJ2-3	-	TGTGCCAGCAGCCAGATAGCGAAAGATACGCAGTATTTT	CASSQIAKDTQYF
TRBV30	-	TRBJ2-7	-	TGTGCCTGGAGTGACTTGGGGGGTAGAGGCTACGAGCAGTACTTC	CAWSDLGGRGYEQYF
TRBV7-3	-	TRBJ2-3	TRBD2	TGTGCCAGCGCTTCTAGCGGGGGGCCTACAGATACGCAGTATTTT	CASASSGGPTDTQYF
TRBV28	-	TRBJ2-7	TRBD1	TGTGCCAGCACCGGGACAGGGGACACCTACGAGCAGTACTTC	CASTGTGDTYEQYF
TRBV15	-	TRBJ1-4	-	TGTGCCACCAGCAGGACAGCAACTAATGAAAAACTGTTTTTT	CATSRTATNEKLFF
TRBV19	-	TRBJ1-6	TRBD1	TGTGCCAGTACCGGGACAGGGGGACCCTATAATTCACCCCTCCACTTT	CASTGTGGPYNSPLHF
TRBV11-2	few	TRBJ2-7	-	TGTGCCAGCAGCGGATCCTACGAGCAGTACTTC	CASSGSYEQYF
TRBV4-1	-	TRBJ2-3	TRBD2	TGCGCCAGCAGCCAAGCACATAGCGGGGGAAGCACAGATACGCAGTATTTT	CASSQAHSGGSTDTQYF
TRBV5-6	-	TRBJ2-3	TRBD2	TGTGCCAGCAGCCCCAGGGTAGCGGGGACCACAGATACGCAGTATTTT	CASSPRVAGTTDTQYF
TRBV19	-	TRBJ1-2	TRBD1	TGTGCCAGTAGTACGGACAGGGTTATTGTGGAAAACTATGGCTACACCTTC	CASSTDRVIVENYGYTF
TRBV4-1	-	TRBJ2-7	-	TGCGCCAGCAGCCAGTCGGACGGGACCTCCTACGAGCAGTACTTC	CASSQSDGTSYEQYF
TRBV6-6	-	TRBJ1-1	-	TGTGCCACACTCGGGACCGCGAACACTGAAGCTTTCTTT	CATLGTANTEAFF
TRBV30	-	TRBJ2-7	TRBD1	TGTGCCTGGAGTCCGGGACAGGGCCTCTACGAGCAGTACTTC	CAWSPGQGLYEQYF
TRBV10-3	-	TRBJ2-2	-	TGTGCCATCAGTGAGGTCCGGGGTGACGCGAACACCGGGGAGCTGTTTTTT	CAISEVRGDANTGELFF